This entry lists 24 T cell receptor beta chains sequenced from one sample in a study of cytomegalovirus exposure and HLA in healthy donors (dated by TCRdb to about 2017). Library preparation used the immunoSEQ multiplex PCR assay. For the multiplex PCR, a mixture combining 60 forward primers for TCR Vbeta segments and 13 reverse primers for TCR Jbeta segments was used. Here the immuneACCESS table is served through TCRdb, limited to in-frame sequences with V and J called. Missing clones are a known gap in these copies; in checked studies unresolved V genes cover under half, and the rest lacks a known reason. For this sample, the table gives tens of thousands of clones. The top ten hold around 4.8% of the sample. The source material was PBMCs. Source of these receptors: a woman between 40 and 50 years old in good health and CMV-seropositive.

CDR3 amino acids: CASSESRTDTEAFF. In DNA, the CDR3 is TGCGCCAGCAGTGAGTCTCGGACAGACACTGAAGCTTTCTTT. The chain uses TRBV10-2 and TRBJ1-1, with TRBD1 as a possible D gene (6 bases). Germline V CDR1 and CDR2: WSHSY, SAAADI. This CDR3 has 14 residues. V was trimmed by 0 bases and J by 3 bases, leaving 8 bases between them.

The CDR3 region is CASSGAGADNEQFF. The CDR3 DNA reads TGCGCCAGCAGTGGAGCGGGAGCTGACAATGAGCAGTTCTTC. The chain combines TRBV5-1 with TRBJ2-1; 8 nucleotides match TRBD2. Unmatched junction bases numbered 6, after V lost 5 bases and J lost 5 bases. The CDR3 has 14 residues. Germline loops: CDR1 SGHRS, CDR2 YFSETQ.

The CDR3: CASSYRGQGIYEQFF. The CDR3 DNA is TGTGCCAGCAGTTACAGAGGACAGGGGATTTATGAGCAGTTCTTC. V usage is TRBV6-5 and J usage is TRBJ2-1, with 9 bases identical to TRBD1. Trimming removed 2 bases from V and 8 bases from J; junction bases left unmatched: 7. Germline V lookup: CDR1 MNHEY, CDR2 SVGAGI. CDR3 length: 15 amino acids.

The V call is TRBV18, the J call TRBJ2-2; perhaps TRBD1 as D (6 bases). CDR3 size: 15 residues. The germline V and J ends were trimmed by 4 bases and 2 bases, with 11 bases remaining between them. Germline V gene lookup returns CDR1 KGHSH and CDR2 LQKENI. The CDR3 protein is CASSRMDSNTGELFF. The DNA for the CDR3 is TGTGCCAGCTCACGGATGGACAGCAACACCGGGGAGCTGTTTTTT.

The chain joins TRBV29-1 to TRBJ1-3; the D gene is possibly TRBD1 (6 bases). The CDR3 runs to 14 residues. V dropped 3 bases and J dropped 4 bases, with 13 bases sitting between them. The V gene's germline CDR1 is SQVTM and CDR2 ANQGSEA. CDR3 nucleotide sequence: TGCAGCGTTGAGCCCACAGGGACGGGAAACACCATATATTTT. Amino acid sequence: CSVEPTGTGNTIYF.

The chain carries TRBV28 and TRBJ2-7, with TRBD2 matching 11 bases. J gave up 4 bases and V 2 bases, and 1 base lay outside the gene matches. Germline lookup yields CDR1 MDHEN and CDR2 SYDVKM. This CDR3 contains 14 residues. The CDR3, as DNA: TGTGCCAGCAGTTTACCTAGCGGGGGGTACGAGCAGTACTTC. Translated: CASSLPSGGYEQYF.

The chain is built from TRBV7-2 and TRBJ2-2; a possible D gene is TRBD2 (7 bases). V gave up 1 base and J gave up 5 bases, with 20 bases separating them. Per the germline V gene, CDR1 is SGHTA and CDR2 is FQGNSA. CDR3 size: 18 residues. The chain's CDR3 is CASSLGGWGGRRTGELFF. CDR3 bases: TGTGCCAGCAGCTTAGGTGGATGGGGGGGGCGCCGAACCGGGGAGCTGTTTTTT.

The chain uses TRBV10-3 and TRBJ1-3; the match to TRBD1 covers 8 bases. Germline trimming cut 9 bases from V and 0 bases from J; bases unmatched to any gene: 7. The CDR3 is 15 residues long. Looked up from germline, CDR1 is ENHRY and CDR2 is SYGVKD. CDR3 DNA: TGTGCCATTGGGACCGGGACAGGCTCTGGAAACACCATATATTTT. It yields the protein CAIGTGTGSGNTIYF.

The chain is built from TRBV19 and TRBJ1-1, with D possibly matching TRBD1 (6 bases). Germline V gene data show CDR1 as LNHDA and CDR2 as SQIVND (reference sequence). The CDR3 sequence is 14 residues long. V was clipped by 5 bases and J by 4 bases, with 14 bases between them. CDR3 region: CASSSTGSRTEAFF. The CDR3 coding sequence is TGTGCCAGTAGTTCTACAGGGTCGCGCACTGAAGCTTTCTTT.

This sequence joins TRBV27 and TRBJ2-5, with D maybe TRBD2 (7 bases). Per germline, CDR1 MNHEY and CDR2 SMNVEV (reference sequence). This CDR3 is built from 12 residues. The V end was cut by 6 bases, the J end by 4 bases, with 9 bases between. CDR3 residues: CASRGGGETQYF. The CDR3 DNA is TGTGCCAGCAGAGGGGGGGGAGAGACCCAGTACTTC.

The V call is TRBV30, the J call TRBJ2-1, with TRBD2 identical over 11 bases. CDR1 and CDR2 from the germline V gene are GTSNPN and SVGIG (reference sequence). The CDR3 loop spans 16 amino acids. The V gene end was trimmed by 3 bases and the J gene end by 4 bases; junction bases not matched to a gene: 8. The CDR3 reads CAWRAGLAGIYNEQFF. CDR3 bases: TGTGCCTGGAGGGCAGGACTAGCGGGCATATACAATGAGCAGTTCTTC.

Judged by frequency, this clone is medium-sized. CDR3 residues: CASLQERDQPQHF. CDR3 nucleotides: TGTGCCAGCCTACAGGAAAGGGATCAGCCCCAGCATTTT. The chain carries TRBV2 and TRBJ1-5; D may be TRBD1 (5 bases). In germline, CDR1 is SNHLY, CDR2 FYNNEI. Trimming stripped 8 bases from V and 5 bases from J, with 13 bases between. This CDR3 spans 13 amino acids.

This chain links TRBV13 with TRBJ2-6; TRBD2 might be the D (5 bases). Germline V lookup: CDR1 PRHDT, CDR2 FYEKMQ (reference sequence). The CDR3 length is 14 residues. V was cut by 6 bases and J by 1 base, with 7 bases left in between. CDR3 region: CASREGSGANVLTF. CDR3 bases: TGTGCCAGCAGAGAGGGATCTGGGGCCAACGTCCTGACTTTC.

On this clone: Compared with germline, one end of the junction differs, possibly owing to a read error. The chain couples TRBV6-1 to TRBJ2-7; TRBD1 agrees at 11 bases. CDR3 length: 13 amino acids. Germline CDR1 reads MNHNS; CDR2 reads SASEGT. The CDR3 nucleotides are TGTGCCAGCAAGATAAAGGAAGGGACAGGGGGTCTCTTC. It is translated as CASKIKEGTGGLF.

V and J are TRBV19 and TRBJ2-7, with a tentative D call TRBD2 (6 bases). Per germline, CDR1 LNHDA and CDR2 SQIVND (reference sequence). This CDR3 is built from 14 residues. The V and J ends lost 1 base and 1 base respectively, with 8 bases between them. CDR3 sequence: CASSIVGSSYEQYF. The CDR3 DNA follows: TGTGCCAGTAGTATAGTCGGGAGTTCCTACGAGCAGTACTTC.

The chain combines TRBV5-5 with TRBJ2-7, with 10 bases lining up with TRBD2. The length of the CDR3 is 15 residues. Germline V lookup: CDR1 SGHKS, CDR2 YYEKEE (reference sequence). Losses at the gene ends were 2 bases for V and 7 bases for J; bases not matched to a gene: 9. Here the CDR3 reads CASSLAGGLESEQYF. The CDR3 region has the DNA TGTGCCAGCAGCTTAGCGGGGGGGTTGGAGTCAGAGCAGTACTTC.

V gene TRBV5-1 combines with J gene TRBJ2-7, with D hard to call. CDR3 size: 15 residues. Germline V CDR1 and CDR2: SGHRS, YFSETQ. The V end was cut by 1 base, the J end by 2 bases, with 13 bases between. In DNA, the CDR3 is TGCGCCAGCAGCTTGACGTTCGGCGGAGCCTACGAGCAGTACTTC. Its translation is CASSLTFGGAYEQYF.

This chain connects TRBV9 to TRBJ2-7; 7 bases line up with TRBD1. Germline assignment: CDR1 SGDLS and CDR2 YYNGEE. The V segment lost 3 bases and the J segment 3 bases; nucleotides outside the gene matches: 3. The CDR3 has 13 amino acids. The CDR3 loop is CASSEGQDYEQYF. In nucleotides, the CDR3 is TGTGCCAGCAGCGAAGGACAGGACTACGAGCAGTACTTC.

The chain is built from TRBV29-1 and TRBJ2-7, with D tentatively TRBD1 (5 bases). Germline V gene lookup returns CDR1 SQVTM and CDR2 ANQGSEA. Trimming cost V 6 bases and J 3 bases, with 18 bases left between them. This CDR3 comprises 14 residues. The CDR3 here is CSVSPFSQGYEQYF. DNA for the CDR3: TGCAGCGTATCTCCGTTTTCTCAGGGCTACGAGCAGTACTTC.

The rearrangement uses TRBV5-1 and TRBJ2-2; 8 bases are a match to TRBD2. Germline loops: CDR1 SGHRS, CDR2 YFSETQ. With V trimmed by 2 bases and J by 4 bases, 7 bases remained unmatched. The CDR3 is 16 residues long. The CDR3 protein is CASSFDAGGVTGELFF. CDR3 DNA: TGCGCCAGCAGCTTTGACGCGGGAGGCGTCACCGGGGAGCTGTTTTTT.

This chain links TRBV9 with TRBJ2-7; D gene unclear. V was cut by 4 bases and J by 0 bases, with 14 bases left in between. This CDR3 has 15 amino acids. Germline V gives CDR1 SGDLS, CDR2 YYNGEE. CDR3 coding DNA: TGTGCCAGCAGCCCCCGGCAGGCTGCCTCCTACGAGCAGTACTTC. Its protein product is CASSPRQAASYEQYF.

V usage is TRBV6-1 and J usage is TRBJ2-7, with no clear D. This CDR3 is built from 13 residues. Germline values: CDR1 MNHNS, CDR2 SASEGT. Between the trimmed V and J ends, which lost 3 bases and 4 bases, there was a span of 10 bases. The CDR3: CASSEVYRYEQYF. The CDR3 DNA follows: TGTGCCAGCAGTGAGGTCTACCGATACGAGCAGTACTTC.

The chain recombines TRBV7-8 with TRBJ2-7, with 7 bases aligning to TRBD2. This CDR3 region has 17 residues. The J segment lost 1 base and the V segment lost 6 bases, leaving 15 bases of the junction unmatched. CDR1 SGHVS and CDR2 FQNEAQ come from the germline V gene. The CDR3 coding sequence is TGTGCCAGCAGTGCCGCGGGTGGGAGGGTCGGATCCTACGAGCAGTACTTC. It is translated as CASSAAGGRVGSYEQYF.

This chain connects TRBV18 to TRBJ2-7, with TRBD2 as a possible D gene (6 bases). The CDR3 has 15 residues. Germline V gene sequence: CDR1 KGHSH, CDR2 LQKENI. The ends were cut back, 3 bases at V and 2 bases at J, with 14 bases in the middle. The CDR3 is CASSPAGGDAYEQYF. For the CDR3, the DNA is TGTGCCAGCTCACCGGCCGGCGGGGACGCCTACGAGCAGTACTTC. Combining the CDR3 with reference TRBV18 and TRBJ2-7 gives the whole variable domain NAGVMQNPRHLVRRRGQEARLRCSPMKGHSHVYWYRQLPEEGLKFMVYLQKENIIDESGMPKERFSAEFPKEGPSILRIQQVVRGDSAAYFCASSPAGGDAYEQYFGPGTRLTVT.